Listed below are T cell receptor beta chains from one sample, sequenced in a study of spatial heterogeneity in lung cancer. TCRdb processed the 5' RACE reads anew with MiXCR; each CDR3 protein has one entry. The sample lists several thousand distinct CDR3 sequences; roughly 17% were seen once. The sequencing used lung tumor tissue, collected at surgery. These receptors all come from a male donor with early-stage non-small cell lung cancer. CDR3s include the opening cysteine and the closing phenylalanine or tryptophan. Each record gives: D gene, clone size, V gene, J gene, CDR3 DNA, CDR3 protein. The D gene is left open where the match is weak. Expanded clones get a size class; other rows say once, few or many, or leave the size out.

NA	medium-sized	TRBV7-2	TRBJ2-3	TGTGCCAGCAGCTCCGACACGGGAGATACGCAGTATTTT	CASSSDTGDTQYF
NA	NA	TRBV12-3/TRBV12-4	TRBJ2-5	TGTGCCAGCAGTCGATTGGGGGCCTCGCAAGAGACCCAGTACTTC	CASSRLGASQETQYF
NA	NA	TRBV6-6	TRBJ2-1	TGTGCCAGCACCCAGACCGTCTCCGGGAATGAGCAGTTCTTC	CASTQTVSGNEQFF
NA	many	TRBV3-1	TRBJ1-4	TGTGCCAGCAGTAACCGGGACGGTCTGTACAAACTGTTTTTT	CASSNRDGLYKLFF
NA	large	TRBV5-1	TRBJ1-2	TGCGCCAGCAGCTGGGGCGGGACTGACTATGGCTACACCTTC	CASSWGGTDYGYTF
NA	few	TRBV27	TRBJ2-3	TGTGCCAGCAGTTTGGTCGGGTTAGATACGCAGTATTTT	CASSLVGLDTQYF
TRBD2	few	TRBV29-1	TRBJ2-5	TGCAGCGCCGGCCTCCCAACTCCGCCCGGGACTAGCGGGGGGAATCCGTACCAAGAGACCCAGTACTTC	CSAGLPTPPGTSGGNPYQETQYF
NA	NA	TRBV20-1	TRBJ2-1	TGCAGTGCAAAGGGTAACAATGAGCAGTTCTTC	CSAKGNNEQFF
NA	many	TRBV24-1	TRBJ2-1	TGTGCCACCAGTGGTGGGGGGCGAGAGCAGTTCTTC	CATSGGGREQFF
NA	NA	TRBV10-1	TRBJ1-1	TGCGCCAGCAGTGAGTTCGATGGGGAGACAAACACTGAAGCTTTCTTT	CASSEFDGETNTEAFF
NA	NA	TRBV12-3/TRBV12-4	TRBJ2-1	TGTGCCAGCAGTCCCTCAGGGGAAGGGAAGTTCTTC	CASSPSGEGKFF
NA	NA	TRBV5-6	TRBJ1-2	TGTGCTTCAGATCAGGGAACCAACTATGGCTACACCTTC	CASDQGTNYGYTF
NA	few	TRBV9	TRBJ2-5	TGTGCCAGCAGCGCCAGGGGGGAGGGAGGTTATGGAGAGACCCAGTACTTC	CASSARGEGGYGETQYF
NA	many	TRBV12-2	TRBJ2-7	TGTGCAAGTCGCCCGATCCGGGGGCACAGGGGTTTTTGCTTC	CASRPIRGHRGFCF
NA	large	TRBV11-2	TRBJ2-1	TGTGCCAGCAGCTTCGACTCCCCCTACAATGAGCAGTTCTTC	CASSFDSPYNEQFF
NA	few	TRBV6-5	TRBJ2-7	TGTGCCAGCAGTTACGCACAGGGTACAACCTACGAGCAGTACTTC	CASSYAQGTTYEQYF
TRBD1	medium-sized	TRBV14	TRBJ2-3	TGTGCCAGCAGCCAAGAGTTAAAAAGGACAGGAATCACAGATACGCAGTATTTT	CASSQELKRTGITDTQYF
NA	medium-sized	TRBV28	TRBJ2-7	TGTGCCAGCAGAGGACTCCACTACGAGCAGTACTTC	CASRGLHYEQYF
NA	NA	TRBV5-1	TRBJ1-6	TGCGCCAGCAGCTTTGAGAATTCACCCCTCCACTTT	CASSFENSPLHF
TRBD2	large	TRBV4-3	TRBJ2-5	TGCGCCAGCAGCCCTATGGGAGGGGAAGAGACCCAGTACTTC	CASSPMGGEETQYF
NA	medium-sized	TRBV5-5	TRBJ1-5	TGTGCCAGCAGCTTCCGGCCGACTCAGCCCCAGCATTTT	CASSFRPTQPQHF
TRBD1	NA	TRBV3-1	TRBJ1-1	TGTGCCAGCAGCCCGGACAGGATCAGGACTGAAGCTTTCTTT	CASSPDRIRTEAFF
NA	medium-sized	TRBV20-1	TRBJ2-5	TGCAGTGCTAGAGATGAGGGGCCGGTGGCCCAGTACTTC	CSARDEGPVAQYF
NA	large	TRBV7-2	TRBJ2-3	TGTGCCAGCAGCTTAGATTTGGGGGACCAAGATACGCAGTATTTT	CASSLDLGDQDTQYF
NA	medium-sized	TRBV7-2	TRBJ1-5	TGTGCCAGCAGCCCTGGACAGCTTCAGCCCCAGCATTTT	CASSPGQLQPQHF
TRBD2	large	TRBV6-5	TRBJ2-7	TGTGCCAGCAGTTTGGGACTAGCGGGAGTTTACGAGCAGTACTTC	CASSLGLAGVYEQYF
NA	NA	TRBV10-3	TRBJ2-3	TGTGCCATCGGAGCAGTCACCCTTAGCACAGATACGCAGTATTTT	CAIGAVTLSTDTQYF
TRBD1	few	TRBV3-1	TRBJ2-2	TGTGCCAGCAGCGGGACAGGGGAGGCCGGGGAGCTGTTTTTT	CASSGTGEAGELFF
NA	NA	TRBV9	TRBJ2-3	TGTGCCAGCAGCGTAGGTTTAGCGGGCACAGATACGCAGTATTTT	CASSVGLAGTDTQYF
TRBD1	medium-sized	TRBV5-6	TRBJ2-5	TGTGCCAGCAGTCGCGACCGGGACAGTGCCCTCCAAGAGACCCAGTACTTC	CASSRDRDSALQETQYF
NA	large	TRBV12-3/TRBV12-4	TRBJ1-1	TGTGCCAGCAGGTCCTCGCCCACTGAAGCTTTCTTT	CASRSSPTEAFF
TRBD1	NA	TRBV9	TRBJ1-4	TGTGCCAGTTCTACAGGGGGAACAACTAATGAAAAACTGTTTTTT	CASSTGGTTNEKLFF
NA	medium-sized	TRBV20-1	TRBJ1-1	TGCAGTGCTAGAGATTCGGGCAGGCCCTTTGAAGCTTTCTTT	CSARDSGRPFEAFF
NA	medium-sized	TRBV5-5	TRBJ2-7	TGTGCCAGCAGCTTGGAGGGGGGCACGGGCCACGAGCAGTACTTC	CASSLEGGTGHEQYF
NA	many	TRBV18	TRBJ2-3	TGTGCCAGCTCACCACCGGCAGATACGCAGTATTTT	CASSPPADTQYF
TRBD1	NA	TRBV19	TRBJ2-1	TGTGCCAGTAGTATGGGGACAGGGGGCAATGAGCAGTTCTTC	CASSMGTGGNEQFF
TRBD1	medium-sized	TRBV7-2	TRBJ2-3	TGTGCCAGCAGCTCCAACAGGGGCGTAGATACGCAGTATTTT	CASSSNRGVDTQYF